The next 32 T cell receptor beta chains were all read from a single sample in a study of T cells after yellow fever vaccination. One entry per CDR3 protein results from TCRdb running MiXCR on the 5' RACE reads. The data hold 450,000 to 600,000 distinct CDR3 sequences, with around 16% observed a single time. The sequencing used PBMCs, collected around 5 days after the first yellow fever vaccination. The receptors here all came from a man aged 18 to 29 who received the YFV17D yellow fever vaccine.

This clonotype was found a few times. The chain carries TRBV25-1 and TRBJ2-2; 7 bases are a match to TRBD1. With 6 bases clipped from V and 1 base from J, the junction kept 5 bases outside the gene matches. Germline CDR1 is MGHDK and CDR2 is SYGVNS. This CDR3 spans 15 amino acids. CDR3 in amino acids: CASSEDRVNTGELFF. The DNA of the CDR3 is TGTGCCAGCAGCGAAGACAGGGTGAACACCGGGGAGCTGTTTTTT.

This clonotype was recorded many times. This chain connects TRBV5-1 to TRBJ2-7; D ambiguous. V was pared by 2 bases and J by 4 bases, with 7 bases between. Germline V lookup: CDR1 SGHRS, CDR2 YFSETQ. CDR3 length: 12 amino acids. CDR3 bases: TGCGCCAGCAGCTTTGACGGATACGAGCAGTACTTC. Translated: CASSFDGYEQYF.

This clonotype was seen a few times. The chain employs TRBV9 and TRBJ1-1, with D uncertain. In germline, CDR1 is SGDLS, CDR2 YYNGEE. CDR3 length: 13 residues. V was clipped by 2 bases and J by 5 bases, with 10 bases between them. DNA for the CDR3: TGTGCCAGCAGCGTGGGGTCCCAAACTGAAGCTTTCTTT. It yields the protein CASSVGSQTEAFF.

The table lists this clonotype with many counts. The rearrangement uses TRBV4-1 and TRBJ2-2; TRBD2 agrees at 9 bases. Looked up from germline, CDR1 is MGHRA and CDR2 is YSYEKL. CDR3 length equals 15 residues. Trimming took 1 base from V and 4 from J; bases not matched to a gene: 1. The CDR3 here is CASSQGRGGTGELFF. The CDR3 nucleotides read TGCGCCAGCAGCCAAGGGCGGGGGGGCACCGGGGAGCTGTTTTTT.

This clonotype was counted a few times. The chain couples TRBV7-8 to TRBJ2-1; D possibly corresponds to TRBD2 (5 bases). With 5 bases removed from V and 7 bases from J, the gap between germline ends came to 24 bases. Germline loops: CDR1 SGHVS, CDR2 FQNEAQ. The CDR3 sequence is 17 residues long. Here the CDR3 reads CASSVTPPGVSRNEQFF. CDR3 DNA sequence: TGTGCCAGCAGCGTTACCCCCCCCGGGGTTTCGAGGAATGAGCAGTTCTTC.

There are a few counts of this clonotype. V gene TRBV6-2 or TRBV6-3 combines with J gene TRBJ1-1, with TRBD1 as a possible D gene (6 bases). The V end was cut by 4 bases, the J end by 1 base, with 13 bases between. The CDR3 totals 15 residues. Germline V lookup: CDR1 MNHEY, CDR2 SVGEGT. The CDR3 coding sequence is TGTGCCAGCAGTTTACAGGGCCGGGGGAACACTGAAGCTTTCTTT. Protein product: CASSLQGRGNTEAFF.

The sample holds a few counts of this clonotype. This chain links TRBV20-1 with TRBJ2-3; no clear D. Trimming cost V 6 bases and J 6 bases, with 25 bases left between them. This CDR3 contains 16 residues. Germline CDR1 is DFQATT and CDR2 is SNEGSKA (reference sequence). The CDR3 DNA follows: TGCAGTGCCGCCACCCCCTTCGCGAACCCCCCCGATACGCAGTATTTT. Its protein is CSAATPFANPPDTQYF.

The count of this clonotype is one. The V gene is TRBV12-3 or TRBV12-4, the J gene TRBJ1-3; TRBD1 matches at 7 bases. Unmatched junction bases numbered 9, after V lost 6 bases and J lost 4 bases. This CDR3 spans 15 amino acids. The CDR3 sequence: CASRALTGDGNTIYF. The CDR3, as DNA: TGTGCCAGCAGAGCTTTAACAGGGGACGGAAACACCATATATTTT.

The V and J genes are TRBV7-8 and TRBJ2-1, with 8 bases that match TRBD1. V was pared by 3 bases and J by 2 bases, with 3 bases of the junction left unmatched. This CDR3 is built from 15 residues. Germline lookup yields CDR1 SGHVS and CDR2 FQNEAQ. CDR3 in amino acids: CASSLDRVPYNEQFF. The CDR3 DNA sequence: TGTGCCAGCAGCTTGGACAGGGTCCCCTACAATGAGCAGTTCTTC.

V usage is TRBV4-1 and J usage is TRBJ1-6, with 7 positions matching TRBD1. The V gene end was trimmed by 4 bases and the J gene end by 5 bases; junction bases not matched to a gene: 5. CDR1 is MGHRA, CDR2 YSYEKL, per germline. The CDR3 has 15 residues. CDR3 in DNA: TGCGCCAGCAGCCGCGGGACAGAAAATAATTCACCCCTCCACTTT. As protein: CASSRGTENNSPLHF.

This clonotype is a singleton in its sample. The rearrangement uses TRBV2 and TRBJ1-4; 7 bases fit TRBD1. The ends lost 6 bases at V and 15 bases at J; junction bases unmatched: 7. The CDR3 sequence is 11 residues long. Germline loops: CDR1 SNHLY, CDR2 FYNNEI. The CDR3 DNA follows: TGTGCCAGCAGCTACGGGACAGAAGTGTTTTTT. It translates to CASSYGTEVFF.

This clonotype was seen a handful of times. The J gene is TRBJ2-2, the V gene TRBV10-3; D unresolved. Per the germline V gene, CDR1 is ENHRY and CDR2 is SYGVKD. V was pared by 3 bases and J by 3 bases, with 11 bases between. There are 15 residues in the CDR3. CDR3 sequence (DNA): TGTGCCATCAGTGAACGGTTTGTGGACACCGGGGAGCTGTTTTTT. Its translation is CAISERFVDTGELFF.

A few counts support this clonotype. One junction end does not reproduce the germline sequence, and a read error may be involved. CDR3 sequence (DNA): TGTGCCAGTAGTATAGGCCCGGGGAGGGGGAACGCTGAAGCTTTCTTT. Translation gives CASSIGPGRGNAEAFF. J is TRBJ1-1 and V is TRBV19; perhaps TRBD1 as D (6 bases). The CDR3 is 16 amino acids. Germline CDR1 is LNHDA and CDR2 is SQIVND (reference sequence).

The CDR3: CASSHADNTEAFF. The CDR3 coding sequence is TGCGCCAGCAGTCATGCCGATAACACTGAAGCTTTCTTT. The V call is TRBV5-1, the J call TRBJ1-1; D ambiguous. Germline V gene sequence: CDR1 SGHRS, CDR2 YFSETQ. V was cut by 5 bases and J by 2 bases, with 10 bases left in between. This CDR3 spans 13 amino acids.

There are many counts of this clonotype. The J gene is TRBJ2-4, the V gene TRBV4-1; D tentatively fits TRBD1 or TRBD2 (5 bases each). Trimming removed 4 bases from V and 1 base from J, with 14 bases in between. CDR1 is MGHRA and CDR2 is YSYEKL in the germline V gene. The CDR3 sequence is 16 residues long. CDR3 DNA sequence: TGCGCCAGCAGCCGCCTGGGGGTCGGGGCCAAAAACATTCAGTACTTC. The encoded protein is CASSRLGVGAKNIQYF.

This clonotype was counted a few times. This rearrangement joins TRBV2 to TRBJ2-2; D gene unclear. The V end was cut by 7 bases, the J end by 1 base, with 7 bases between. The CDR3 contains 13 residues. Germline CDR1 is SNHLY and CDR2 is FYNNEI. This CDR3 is CASKNGNTGELFF. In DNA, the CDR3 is TGTGCCAGCAAGAACGGGAACACCGGGGAGCTGTTTTTT.

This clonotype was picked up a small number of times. CDR3: CASSLTGGLTYEQYV. The CDR3 DNA reads TGTGCCAGCAGCCTCACAGGGGGCCTTACCTACGAGCAGTACGTC. The gene calls are TRBV7-9 and TRBJ2-7; TRBD1 matches 9 bases. The V gene's germline CDR1 is SEHNR and CDR2 FQNEAQ (reference sequence). Germline trimming cut 5 bases from V and 2 bases from J; bases unmatched to any gene: 7. This CDR3 comprises 15 residues.

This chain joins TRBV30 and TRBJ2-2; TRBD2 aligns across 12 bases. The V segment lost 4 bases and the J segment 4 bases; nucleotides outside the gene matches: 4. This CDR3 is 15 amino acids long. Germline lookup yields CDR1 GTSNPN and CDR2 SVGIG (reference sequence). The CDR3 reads CAWIGLAGLTGELFF. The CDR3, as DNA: TGTGCCTGGATCGGACTAGCGGGGCTCACCGGGGAGCTGTTTTTT.

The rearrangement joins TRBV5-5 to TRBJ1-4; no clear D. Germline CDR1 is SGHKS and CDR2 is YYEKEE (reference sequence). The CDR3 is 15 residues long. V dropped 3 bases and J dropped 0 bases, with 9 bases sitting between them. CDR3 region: CASSWEITTNEKLFF. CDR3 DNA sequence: TGTGCCAGCAGCTGGGAAATTACAACTAATGAAAAACTGTTTTTT.

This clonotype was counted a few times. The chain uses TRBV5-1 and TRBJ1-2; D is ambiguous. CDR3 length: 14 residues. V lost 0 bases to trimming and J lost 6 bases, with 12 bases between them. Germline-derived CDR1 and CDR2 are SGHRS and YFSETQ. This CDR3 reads CASSLEGIRNGYTF. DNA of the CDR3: TGCGCCAGCAGCTTGGAAGGGATCCGAAATGGCTACACCTTC.

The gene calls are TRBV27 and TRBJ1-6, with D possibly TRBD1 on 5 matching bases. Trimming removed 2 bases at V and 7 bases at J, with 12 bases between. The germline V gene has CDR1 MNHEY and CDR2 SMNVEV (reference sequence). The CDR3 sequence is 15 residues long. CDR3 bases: TGTGCCAGCAGTTTAGGACACCCCCCCAATTCACCCCTCCACTTT. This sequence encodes CASSLGHPPNSPLHF.

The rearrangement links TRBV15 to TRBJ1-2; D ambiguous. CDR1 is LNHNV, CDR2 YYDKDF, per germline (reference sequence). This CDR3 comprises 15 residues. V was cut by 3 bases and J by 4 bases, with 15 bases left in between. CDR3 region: CATSSTPAASYGYTF. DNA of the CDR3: TGTGCCACCAGCAGCACCCCGGCTGCTAGCTATGGCTACACCTTC.

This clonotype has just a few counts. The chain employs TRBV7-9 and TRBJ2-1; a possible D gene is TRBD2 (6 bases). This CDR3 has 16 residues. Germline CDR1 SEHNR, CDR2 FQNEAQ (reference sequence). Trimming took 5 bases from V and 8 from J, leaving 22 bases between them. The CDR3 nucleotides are TGTGCCAGCAGCCATATAACTAGCCCGTCCCTGGATGAGCAGTTCTTC. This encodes CASSHITSPSLDEQFF.

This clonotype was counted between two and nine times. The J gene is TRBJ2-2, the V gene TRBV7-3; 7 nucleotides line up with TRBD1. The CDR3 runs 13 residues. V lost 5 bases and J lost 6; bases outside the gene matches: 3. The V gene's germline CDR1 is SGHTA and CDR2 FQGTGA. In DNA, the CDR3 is TGTGCCAGCAGCGGACAGGAAGCCGGGGAGCTGTTTTTT. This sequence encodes CASSGQEAGELFF.

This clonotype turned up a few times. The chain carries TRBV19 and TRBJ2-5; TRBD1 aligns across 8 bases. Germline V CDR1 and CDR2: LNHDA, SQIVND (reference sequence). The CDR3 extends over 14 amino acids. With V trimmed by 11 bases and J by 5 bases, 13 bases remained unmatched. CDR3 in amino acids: CASQTGTGSETQYF. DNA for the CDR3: TGTGCCTCACAAACCGGGACAGGCAGCGAGACCCAGTACTTC.

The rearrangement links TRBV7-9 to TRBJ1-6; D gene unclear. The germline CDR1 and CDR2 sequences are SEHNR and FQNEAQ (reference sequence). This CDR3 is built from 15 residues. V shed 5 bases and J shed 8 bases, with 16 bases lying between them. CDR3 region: CASSLGFSNDSPLHF. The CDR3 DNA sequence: TGTGCCAGCAGCCTAGGTTTTTCGAACGATTCACCCCTCCACTTT.

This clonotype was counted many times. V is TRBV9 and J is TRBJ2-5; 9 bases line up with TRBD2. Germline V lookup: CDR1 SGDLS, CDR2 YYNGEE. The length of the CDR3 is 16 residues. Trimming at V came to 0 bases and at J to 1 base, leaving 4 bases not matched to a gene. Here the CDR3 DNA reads TGTGCCAGCAGCGTAGATTCTAGCGGGATCCAAGAGACCCAGTACTTC. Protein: CASSVDSSGIQETQYF.

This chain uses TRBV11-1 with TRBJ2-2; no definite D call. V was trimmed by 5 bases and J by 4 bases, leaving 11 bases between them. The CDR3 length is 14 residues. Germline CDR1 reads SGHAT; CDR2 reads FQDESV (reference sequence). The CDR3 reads CASSSRWVTGELFF. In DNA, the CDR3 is TGTGCCAGCAGCAGCCGATGGGTCACCGGGGAGCTGTTTTTT.

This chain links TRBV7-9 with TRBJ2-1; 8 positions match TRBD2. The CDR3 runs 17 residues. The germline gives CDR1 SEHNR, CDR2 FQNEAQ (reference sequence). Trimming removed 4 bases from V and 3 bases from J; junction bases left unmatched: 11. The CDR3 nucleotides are TGTGCCAGCAGCTCCCCGAGGGGACTAGGGCGCTACAATGAGCAGTTCTTC. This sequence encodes CASSSPRGLGRYNEQFF.

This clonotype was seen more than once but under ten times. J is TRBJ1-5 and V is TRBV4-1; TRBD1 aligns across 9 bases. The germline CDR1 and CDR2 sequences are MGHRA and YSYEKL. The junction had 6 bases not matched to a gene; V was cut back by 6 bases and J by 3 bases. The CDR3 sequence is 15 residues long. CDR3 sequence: CASRPTGGINQPQHF. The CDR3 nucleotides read TGCGCCAGCAGACCCACAGGGGGCATCAATCAGCCCCAGCATTTT.

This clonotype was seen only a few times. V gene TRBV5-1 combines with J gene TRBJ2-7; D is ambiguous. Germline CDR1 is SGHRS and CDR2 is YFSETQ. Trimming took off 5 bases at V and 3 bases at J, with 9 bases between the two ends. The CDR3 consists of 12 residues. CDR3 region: CASRFHFYEQYF. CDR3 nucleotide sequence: TGCGCCAGCAGGTTCCATTTCTACGAGCAGTACTTC. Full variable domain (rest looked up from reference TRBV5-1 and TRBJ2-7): KAGVTQTPRYLIKTRGQQVTLSCSPISGHRSVSWYQQTPGQGLQFLFEYFSETQRNKGNFPGRFSGRQFSNSRSEMNVSTLELGDSALYLCASRFHFYEQYFGPGTRLTVT.

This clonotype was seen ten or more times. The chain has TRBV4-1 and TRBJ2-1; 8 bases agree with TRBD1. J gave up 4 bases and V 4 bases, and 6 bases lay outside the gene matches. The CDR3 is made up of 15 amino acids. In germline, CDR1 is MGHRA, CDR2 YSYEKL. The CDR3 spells CASSPGQGPYNEQFF. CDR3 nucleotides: TGCGCCAGCAGCCCCGGACAGGGACCATACAATGAGCAGTTCTTC.